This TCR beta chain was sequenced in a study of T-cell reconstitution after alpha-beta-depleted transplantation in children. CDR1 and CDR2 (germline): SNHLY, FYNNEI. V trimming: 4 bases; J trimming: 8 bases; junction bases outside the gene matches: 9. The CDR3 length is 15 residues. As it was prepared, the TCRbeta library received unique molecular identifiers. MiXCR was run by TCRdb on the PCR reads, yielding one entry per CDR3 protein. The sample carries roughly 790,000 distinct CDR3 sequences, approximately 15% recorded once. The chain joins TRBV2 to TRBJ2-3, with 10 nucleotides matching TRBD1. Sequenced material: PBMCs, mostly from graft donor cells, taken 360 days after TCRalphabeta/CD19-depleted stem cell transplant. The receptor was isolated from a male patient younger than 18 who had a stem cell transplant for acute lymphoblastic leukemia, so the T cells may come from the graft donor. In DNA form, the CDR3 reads TGTGCCAGCAGTGTACGGACAGGGGGATACGGTACGCAGTATTTT. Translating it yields CASSVRTGGYGTQYF.